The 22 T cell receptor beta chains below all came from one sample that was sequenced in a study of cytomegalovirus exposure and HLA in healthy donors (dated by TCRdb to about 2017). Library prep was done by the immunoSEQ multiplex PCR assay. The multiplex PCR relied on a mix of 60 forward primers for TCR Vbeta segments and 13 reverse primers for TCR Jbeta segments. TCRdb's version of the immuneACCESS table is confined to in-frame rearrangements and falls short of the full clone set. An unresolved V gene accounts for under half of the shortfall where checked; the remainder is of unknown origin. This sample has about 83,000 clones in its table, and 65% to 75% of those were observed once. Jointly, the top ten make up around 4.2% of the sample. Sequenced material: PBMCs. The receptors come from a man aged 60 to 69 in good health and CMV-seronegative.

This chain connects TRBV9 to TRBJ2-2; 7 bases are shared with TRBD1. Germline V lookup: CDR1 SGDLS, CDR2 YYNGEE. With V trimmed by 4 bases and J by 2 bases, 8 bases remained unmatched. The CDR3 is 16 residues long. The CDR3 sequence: CASSPMGQTNTGELFF. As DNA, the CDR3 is TGTGCCAGCAGCCCGATGGGACAGACCAACACCGGGGAGCTGTTTTTT.

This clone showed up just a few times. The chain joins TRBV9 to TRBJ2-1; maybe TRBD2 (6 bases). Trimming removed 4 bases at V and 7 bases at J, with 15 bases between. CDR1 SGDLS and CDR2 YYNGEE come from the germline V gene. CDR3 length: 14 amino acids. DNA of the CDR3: TGTGCCAGCAGCACGTGGGAAAGCGGGAATGAGCAGTTCTTC. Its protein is CASSTWESGNEQFF.

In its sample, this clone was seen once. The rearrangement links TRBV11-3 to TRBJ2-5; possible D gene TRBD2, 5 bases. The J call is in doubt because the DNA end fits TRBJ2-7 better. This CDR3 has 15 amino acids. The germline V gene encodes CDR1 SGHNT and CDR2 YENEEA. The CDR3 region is CASSLGAGGHDEQYF. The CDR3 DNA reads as TGTGCCAGCAGCTTAGGGGCGGGCGGTCATGACGAGCAGTACTTC.

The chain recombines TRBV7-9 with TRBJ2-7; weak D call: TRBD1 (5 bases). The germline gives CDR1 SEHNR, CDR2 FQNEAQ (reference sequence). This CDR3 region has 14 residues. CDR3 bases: TGTTCCTCGCGGTCTATCAGGGATGGTCCCGAGCAGTACTTC. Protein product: CSSRSIRDGPEQYF.

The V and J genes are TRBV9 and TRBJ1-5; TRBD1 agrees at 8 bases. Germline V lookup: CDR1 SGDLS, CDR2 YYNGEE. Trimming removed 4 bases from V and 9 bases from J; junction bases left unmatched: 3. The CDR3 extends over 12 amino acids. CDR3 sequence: CASSTQGGPQHF. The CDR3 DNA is TGTGCCAGCAGCACACAGGGGGGGCCCCAGCATTTT.

The CDR3 DNA reads TGTGCCAGCAGTTACCAAGACAGTACTAACTATGGCTACACCTTC. Its protein is CASSYQDSTNYGYTF. The V gene is TRBV6-6, the J gene TRBJ1-2; D may be TRBD1 (5 bases). Trimming left V 2 bases short and J 0 bases short, with 10 bases between. This CDR3 has 15 amino acids. Germline V gives CDR1 MNHNY, CDR2 SVGAGI (reference sequence).

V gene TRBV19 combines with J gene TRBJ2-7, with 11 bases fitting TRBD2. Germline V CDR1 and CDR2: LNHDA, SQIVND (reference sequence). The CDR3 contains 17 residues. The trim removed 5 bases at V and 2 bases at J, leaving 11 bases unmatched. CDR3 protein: CASSPPSGGPSTYEQYF. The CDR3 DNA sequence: TGTGCCAGTAGTCCTCCTAGCGGGGGGCCCTCGACCTACGAGCAGTACTTC.

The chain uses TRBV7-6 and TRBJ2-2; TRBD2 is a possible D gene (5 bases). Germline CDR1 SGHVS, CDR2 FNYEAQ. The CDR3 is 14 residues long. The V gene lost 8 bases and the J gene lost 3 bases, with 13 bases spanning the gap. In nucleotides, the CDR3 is TGTGCCAGCCGGTGGGCGGAGGACACCGGGGAGCTGTTTTTT. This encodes CASRWAEDTGELFF.

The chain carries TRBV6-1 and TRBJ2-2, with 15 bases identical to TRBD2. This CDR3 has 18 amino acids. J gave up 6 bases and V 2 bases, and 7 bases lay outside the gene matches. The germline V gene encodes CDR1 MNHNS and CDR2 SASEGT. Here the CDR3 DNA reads TGTGCCAGCAGTGAAAGGACTAGCGGGGGGGCTATGGCCGGGGAGCTGTTTTTT. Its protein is CASSERTSGGAMAGELFF.

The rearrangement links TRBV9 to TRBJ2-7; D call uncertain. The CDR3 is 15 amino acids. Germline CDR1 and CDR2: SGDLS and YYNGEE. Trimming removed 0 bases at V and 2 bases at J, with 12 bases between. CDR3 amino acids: CASSVEAVDTYEQYF. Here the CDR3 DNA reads TGTGCCAGCAGCGTAGAGGCCGTTGACACCTACGAGCAGTACTTC.

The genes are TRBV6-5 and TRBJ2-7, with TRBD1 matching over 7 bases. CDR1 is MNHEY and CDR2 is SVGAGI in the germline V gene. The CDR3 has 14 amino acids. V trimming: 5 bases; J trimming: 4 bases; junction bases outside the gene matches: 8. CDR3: CASSQRQGVYEQYF. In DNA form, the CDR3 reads TGTGCCAGCAGTCAAAGACAGGGAGTTTACGAGCAGTACTTC.

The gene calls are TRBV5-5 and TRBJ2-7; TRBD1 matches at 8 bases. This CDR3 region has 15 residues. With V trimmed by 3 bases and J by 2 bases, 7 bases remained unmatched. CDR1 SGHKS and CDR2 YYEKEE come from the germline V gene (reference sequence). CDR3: CASSYLPGQAYEQYF. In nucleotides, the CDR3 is TGTGCCAGCAGCTACCTACCGGGACAGGCCTACGAGCAGTACTTC.

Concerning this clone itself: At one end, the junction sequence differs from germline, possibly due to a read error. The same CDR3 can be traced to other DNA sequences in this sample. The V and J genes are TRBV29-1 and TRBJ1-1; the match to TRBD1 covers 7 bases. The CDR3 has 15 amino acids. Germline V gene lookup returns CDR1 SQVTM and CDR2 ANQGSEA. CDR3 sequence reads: CSVDWTGKMNTEAFF. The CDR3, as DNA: TGCAGCGTTGATTGGACAGGAAAAATGAACACTGAGGCTTTCTTT.

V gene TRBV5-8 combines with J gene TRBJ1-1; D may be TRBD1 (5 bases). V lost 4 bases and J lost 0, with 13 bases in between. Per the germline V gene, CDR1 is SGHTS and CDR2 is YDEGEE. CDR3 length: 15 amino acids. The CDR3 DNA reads TGTGCCAGCAGCCCGCGCGGGGGTTTGAACACTGAAGCTTTCTTT. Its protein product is CASSPRGGLNTEAFF.

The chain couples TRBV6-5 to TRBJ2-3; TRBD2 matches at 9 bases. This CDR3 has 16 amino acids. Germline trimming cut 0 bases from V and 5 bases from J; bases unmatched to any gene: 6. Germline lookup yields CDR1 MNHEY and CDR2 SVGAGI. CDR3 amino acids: CASSYSPGTSLDTQYF. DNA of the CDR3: TGTGCCAGCAGTTACTCACCCGGGACTAGCCTAGATACGCAGTATTTT.

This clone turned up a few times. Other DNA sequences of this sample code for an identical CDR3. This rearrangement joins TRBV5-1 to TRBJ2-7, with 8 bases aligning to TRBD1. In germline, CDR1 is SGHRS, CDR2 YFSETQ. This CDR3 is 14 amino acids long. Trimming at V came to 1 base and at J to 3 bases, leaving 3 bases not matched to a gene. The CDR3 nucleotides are TGCGCCAGCAGCTTGCCCGGACAGGGCTACGAGCAGTACTTC. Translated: CASSLPGQGYEQYF.

The CDR3 loop reads CASSSPPRNAQYF. The CDR3 region has the DNA TGTGCCAGCAGCTCCCCCCCCAGAAATGCGCAGTATTTT. The chain has TRBV11-2 and TRBJ2-3, with D uncertain. Germline V gene lookup returns CDR1 SGHAT and CDR2 FQNNGV. V lost 4 bases, J lost 10 bases, and 15 bases lay in between. This CDR3 is 13 amino acids long.

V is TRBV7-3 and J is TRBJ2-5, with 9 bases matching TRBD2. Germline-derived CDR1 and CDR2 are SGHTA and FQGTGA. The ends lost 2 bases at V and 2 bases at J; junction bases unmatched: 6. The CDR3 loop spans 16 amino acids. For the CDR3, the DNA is TGTGCCAGCAGCTTAGGGTCTAGCGGGAAACAAGAGACCCAGTACTTC. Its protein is CASSLGSSGKQETQYF.

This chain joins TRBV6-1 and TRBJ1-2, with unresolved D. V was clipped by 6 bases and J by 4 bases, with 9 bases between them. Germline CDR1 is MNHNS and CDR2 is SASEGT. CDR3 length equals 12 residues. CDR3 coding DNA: TGTGCCAGCAGCGGAGGGAGCTATGGCTACACCTTC. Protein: CASSGGSYGYTF.

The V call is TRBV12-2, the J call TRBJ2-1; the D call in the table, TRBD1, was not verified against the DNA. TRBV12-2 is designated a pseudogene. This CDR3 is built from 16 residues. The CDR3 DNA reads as TGTGCAAGCCCCACCCCCAGGACAGGGGGGAACAATGAGCAGTTCTTC. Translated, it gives CASPTPRTGGNNEQFF.

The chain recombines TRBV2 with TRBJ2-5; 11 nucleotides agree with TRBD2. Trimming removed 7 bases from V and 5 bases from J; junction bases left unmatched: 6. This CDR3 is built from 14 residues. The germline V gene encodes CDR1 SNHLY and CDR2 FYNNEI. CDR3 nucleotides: TGTGCCAGCAACTTAGCGGGGGGGTTTGAGACCCAGTACTTC. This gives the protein CASNLAGGFETQYF. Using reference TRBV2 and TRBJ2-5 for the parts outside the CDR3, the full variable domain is EPEVTQTPSHQVTQMGQEVILRCVPISNHLYFYWYRQILGQKVEFLVSFYNNEISEKSEIFDDQFSVERPDGSNFTLKIRSTKLEDSAMYFCASNLAGGFETQYFGPGTRLLVL.

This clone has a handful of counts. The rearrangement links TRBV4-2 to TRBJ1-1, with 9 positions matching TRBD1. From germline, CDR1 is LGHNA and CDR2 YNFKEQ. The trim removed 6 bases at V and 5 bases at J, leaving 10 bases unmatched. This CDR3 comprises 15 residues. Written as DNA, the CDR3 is TGTGCCAGCAGGCTTGAACAGGGGGCGCGGACTGAAGCTTTCTTT. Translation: CASRLEQGARTEAFF.